A selection of T cell receptor beta chains follows, all from one sample in a study of blood T cell repertoires in COVID-19. Produced via immunoSEQ multiplex PCR; TCRdb's table is partial and in-frame only. This repertoire shows some 190,000 clones, around nine tenths found once; its top ten account for about 4.4%. Specimen: peripheral blood. Receptors originate from a human donor in a cohort sampled during active COVID-19. The CDR3 runs from the conserved cysteine through the conserved F or W. Each record gives: V gene, J gene, D gene, clone size, CDR3 protein, CDR3 DNA. D genes are given only for firm matches. Some rows mark clone size as missing; the rest say once, few, many or name a class of expanded clone.

TRBV6-5	TRBJ2-2	TRBD1	NA	CASSYSSTGFGELFF	TGTGCCAGCAGTTACTCGTCGACAGGGTTTGGGGAGCTGTTTTTT
TRBV20-1	TRBJ1-3	NA	NA	CSASQGTGNTIYF	TGCAGTGCTAGTCAGGGCACGGGAAACACCATATATTTT
TRBV3-1/TRBV3-2	TRBJ2-5	TRBD1	NA	CASSHTGEVLGETQYF	TGTGCCAGCAGCCATACAGGGGAAGTTCTGGGAGAGACCCAGTACTTC
TRBV7-7	TRBJ1-1	TRBD1	NA	CASSRDRGAEAFF	TGTGCTAGCAGCCGGGACAGGGGAGCTGAAGCTTTCTTT
TRBV29-1	TRBJ1-2	NA	NA	CSVVLQNYGYTF	TGCAGCGTTGTTCTACAGAACTATGGCTACACCTTC
TRBV2	TRBJ2-2	TRBD2	once	CASTPSSGGVDTGELFF	TGTGCCAGCACCCCCTCGAGCGGGGGGGTGGACACCGGGGAGCTGTTTTTT
TRBV9	TRBJ2-3	NA	NA	CATSFSGTSTDTQYF	TGTGCCACTTCATTTTCCGGGACTAGCACAGATACGCAGTATTTT
TRBV7-9	TRBJ2-7	NA	NA	CASSPGHPEQYF	TGTGCCAGCAGCCCTGGACACCCCGAGCAGTACTTC
TRBV11-2	TRBJ1-3	NA	NA	CASSLGPGFASGNTIYF	TGTGCCAGCAGCTTAGGGCCGGGTTTTGCCTCTGGAAACACCATATATTTT
TRBV4-1	TRBJ1-1	NA	NA	CASSQGRAATEAFF	TGCGCCAGCAGCCAGGGCAGGGCCGCCACTGAAGCTTTCTTT
TRBV2	TRBJ1-2	NA	NA	CASSEGHNYGYTF	TGTGCCAGCAGTGAAGGGCATAACTATGGCTACACCTTC
TRBV6-2/TRBV6-3	TRBJ2-7	NA	NA	CASSGQLVYEQYF	TGTGCCAGCAGTGGACAGTTAGTCTACGAGCAGTACTTC
TRBV6-5	TRBJ2-1	TRBD2	NA	CASSRSGRAYNEQFF	TGTGCCAGCAGTAGAAGCGGGAGGGCCTACAATGAGCAGTTCTTC
TRBV19	TRBJ2-7	TRBD1	once	CASRSFTGQGAEQYF	TGTGCCAGTAGATCGTTTACGGGACAGGGGGCCGAGCAGTACTTC
TRBV28	TRBJ1-1	NA	NA	CASGPQGGTEAFF	TGTGCCAGCGGCCCCCAGGGAGGCACTGAAGCTTTCTTT
TRBV9	TRBJ2-1	TRBD2	NA	CASSVVNSGTNEQFF	TGTGCCAGCAGCGTAGTTAATAGCGGGACCAATGAGCAGTTCTTC
TRBV3-1/TRBV3-2	TRBJ2-2	TRBD1	NA	CASSPGGTGDTGELFF	TGTGCCAGCAGCCCGGGGGGGACAGGGGACACCGGGGAGCTGTTTTTT
TRBV2	TRBJ2-7	NA	few	CASSPSAYEQYF	TGTGCCAGCAGCCCGAGCGCCTACGAGCAGTACTTC
TRBV4-1	TRBJ2-1	TRBD2	once	CASSQAGGPFNEQFF	TGCGCCAGCAGCCAAGCGGGAGGGCCTTTCAATGAGCAGTTCTTC
TRBV19	TRBJ1-2	TRBD1	once	CASSGGGQNYGYTF	TGTGCCAGTAGTGGAGGGGGCCAGAACTATGGCTACACCTTC
TRBV6-6	TRBJ2-2	NA	NA	CASSYPPGQGELFF	TGTGCCAGCAGTTATCCACCGGGACAAGGGGAGCTGTTTTTT
TRBV2	TRBJ2-7	NA	NA	CASSIRPYEQYF	TGTGCCAGCAGTATCAGGCCCTACGAGCAGTACTTC
TRBV6-6	TRBJ1-1	NA	NA	CASSRSKLGAHTEAFF	TGTGCCAGCAGTCGATCGAAGCTGGGGGCACACACTGAAGCTTTCTTT
TRBV30	TRBJ1-2	TRBD1	NA	CAWRVLPGQGTRITYGYTF	TGTGCCTGGAGAGTCCTACCGGGACAGGGGACAAGAATCACCTATGGCTACACCTTC
TRBV3-1/TRBV3-2	TRBJ2-7	NA	NA	CASANTGTDTYEQYF	TGTGCCAGCGCCAACACAGGGACGGACACCTACGAGCAGTACTTC
TRBV9	TRBJ2-5	TRBD2	NA	CASSAGTSGPGETQYF	TGTGCCAGCAGCGCCGGGACTAGCGGCCCCGGAGAGACCCAGTACTTC